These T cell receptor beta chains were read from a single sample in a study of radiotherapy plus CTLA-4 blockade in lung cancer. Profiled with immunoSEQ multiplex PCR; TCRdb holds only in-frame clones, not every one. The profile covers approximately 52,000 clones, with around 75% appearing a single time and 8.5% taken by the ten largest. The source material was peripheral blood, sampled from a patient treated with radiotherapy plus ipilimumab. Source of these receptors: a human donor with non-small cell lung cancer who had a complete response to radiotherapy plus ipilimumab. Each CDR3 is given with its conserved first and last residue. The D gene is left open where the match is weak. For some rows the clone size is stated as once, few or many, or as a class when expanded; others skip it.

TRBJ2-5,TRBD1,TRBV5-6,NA,CASSEDRGWSQYF,TGTGCCAGCAGCGAGGACAGGGGGTGGTCCCAGTACTTC
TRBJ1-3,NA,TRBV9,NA,CASSVGPGPSQRGSGNTIYF,TGTGCCAGCAGCGTAGGCCCCGGCCCCTCCCAAAGGGGGTCTGGAAACACCATATATTTT
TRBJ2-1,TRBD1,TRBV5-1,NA,CASSTTGGSYNEQFF,TGCGCCAGCAGCACGACAGGGGGGTCCTACAATGAGCAGTTCTTC
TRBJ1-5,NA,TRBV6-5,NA,CASQTTGSNQPQHF,TGTGCCAGTCAGACGACGGGTAGCAATCAGCCCCAGCATTTT
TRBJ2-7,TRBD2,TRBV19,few,CASSRGGPYEQYF,TGTGCCAGTAGTAGGGGAGGGCCCTACGAGCAGTACTTC
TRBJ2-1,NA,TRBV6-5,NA,CASSARLVGEQFF,TGTGCCAGCAGTGCGAGACTAGTGGGAGAGCAGTTCTTC
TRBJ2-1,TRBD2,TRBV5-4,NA,CASSRSGSYNEQFF,TGTGCCAGCAGCCGGAGCGGGAGTTACAATGAGCAGTTCTTC
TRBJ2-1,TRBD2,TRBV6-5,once,CASSRWTSGDNEQFF,TGTGCCAGCAGTCGATGGACTAGCGGGGACAATGAGCAGTTCTTC
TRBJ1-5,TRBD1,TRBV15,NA,CATSRVGQGGGWGHNQPQHF,TGTGCCACCAGCAGAGTTGGACAGGGGGGGGGTTGGGGCCATAATCAGCCCCAGCATTTT
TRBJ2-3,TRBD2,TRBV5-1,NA,CASSSGTRSTDTQYF,TGCGCCAGCAGTTCCGGGACTAGGAGCACAGATACGCAGTATTTT
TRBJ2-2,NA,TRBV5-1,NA,CASSRTANTGELFF,TGCGCCAGCAGCAGGACAGCGAACACCGGGGAGCTGTTTTTT
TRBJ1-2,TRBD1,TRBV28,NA,CASRVDRGHYGYTF,TGTGCCAGCAGGGTGGACAGGGGGCACTATGGCTACACCTTC
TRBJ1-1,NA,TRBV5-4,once,CASSLSASAKNEAFF,TGTGCCAGCAGCTTGTCCGCGTCCGCTAAGAATGAAGCTTTCTTT
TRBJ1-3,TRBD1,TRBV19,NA,CASSDRGTGNTIYF,TGTGCCAGTAGCGACAGGGGCACTGGAAACACCATATATTTT
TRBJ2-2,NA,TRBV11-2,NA,CASSLAGTNTGELFF,TGTGCCAGCAGCTTAGCGGGGACGAACACCGGGGAGCTGTTTTTT
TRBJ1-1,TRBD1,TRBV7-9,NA,CASSPDTQGETEAFF,TGTGCCAGCAGTCCGGATACACAGGGGGAGACTGAAGCTTTCTTT
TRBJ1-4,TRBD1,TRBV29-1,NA,CSGRKTGPNEKLFF,TGCAGCGGAAGGAAGACAGGGCCTAATGAAAAACTGTTTTTT
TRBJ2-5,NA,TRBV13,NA,CASSLRGLTETQYF,TGTGCCAGCAGCTTGCGGGGTTTGACGGAGACCCAGTACTTC
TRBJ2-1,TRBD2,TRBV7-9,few,CASSGGLAGYNEQFF,TGTGCCAGCAGCGGCGGACTAGCGGGATACAATGAGCAGTTCTTC
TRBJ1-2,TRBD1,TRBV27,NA,CASSRHGQGIYTF,TGTGCCAGCAGTCGCCACGGACAGGGGATCTACACCTTC
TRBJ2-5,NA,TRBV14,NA,CASSLLRETQYF,TGTGCCAGCAGCCTCCTCCGAGAGACCCAGTACTTC
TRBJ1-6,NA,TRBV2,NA,CASSVSRVNSPLHF,TGTGCCAGCAGTGTATCCAGGGTAAATTCACCCCTCCACTTT
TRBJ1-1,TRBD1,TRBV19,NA,CASSIGRDRGPTGKAFF,TGTGCCAGTAGTATTGGGAGGGACAGGGGGCCCACGGGAAAAGCTTTCTTT
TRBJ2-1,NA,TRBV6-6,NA,CASQGSDEQFF,TGTGCCAGCCAGGGGTCGGATGAGCAGTTCTTC
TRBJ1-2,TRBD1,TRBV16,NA,CASSHRDRVPDYGYTF,TGTGCCAGCAGCCACCGCGACAGGGTGCCAGACTATGGCTACACCTTC
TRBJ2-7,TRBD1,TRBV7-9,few,CASSPGQPYEQYF,TGTGCCAGCAGCCCGGGACAGCCCTACGAGCAGTACTTC
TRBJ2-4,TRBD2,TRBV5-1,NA,CASSLASSGDLAKNIQYF,TGCGCCAGCAGCTTGGCGAGTAGCGGGGACTTAGCCAAAAACATTCAGTACTTC
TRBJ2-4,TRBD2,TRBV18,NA,CASSPALGLAGAGAKNIQYF,TGTGCCAGCTCACCGGCATTAGGACTAGCGGGGGCCGGAGCCAAAAACATTCAGTACTTC
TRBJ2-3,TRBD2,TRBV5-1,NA,CASSSTSGRERTDTQYF,TGCGCCAGCAGCTCGACTAGCGGGAGAGAGAGGACAGATACGCAGTATTTT
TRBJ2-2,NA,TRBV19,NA,CASSINFRGELFF,TGTGCCAGTAGTATAAATTTTCGGGGGGAGCTGTTTTTT
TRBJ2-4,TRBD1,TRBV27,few,CASSLRQGENIQYF,TGTGCCAGCAGTTTAAGACAGGGTGAAAACATTCAGTACTTC
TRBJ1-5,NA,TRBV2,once,CASRGDSNSNQPQHF,TGTGCCAGCAGAGGAGACAGTAATAGCAATCAGCCCCAGCATTTT
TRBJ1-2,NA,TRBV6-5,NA,CASSYMGGYTF,TGTGCCAGCAGTTACATGGGGGGGTACACCTTC
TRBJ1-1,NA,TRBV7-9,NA,CASSLTGYEAFF,TGTGCCAGCAGCTTAACAGGGTACGAAGCTTTCTTT
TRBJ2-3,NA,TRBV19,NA,CASRTGTSTDTQYF,TGTGCCAGTAGGACCGGGACTAGCACAGATACGCAGTATTTT
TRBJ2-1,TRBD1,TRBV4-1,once,CASSPGTGGLSGEQFF,TGCGCCAGCAGCCCGGGGACAGGGGGCTTGTCGGGGGAGCAGTTCTTC
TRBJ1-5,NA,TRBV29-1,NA,CSVAVAGRDQPQHF,TGCAGCGTTGCCGTCGCAGGGCGTGATCAGCCCCAGCATTTT
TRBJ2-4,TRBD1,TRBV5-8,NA,CASSLVIQGAWAKNIQYF,TGTGCCAGCAGCTTGGTAATACAGGGGGCATGGGCCAAAAACATTCAGTACTTC
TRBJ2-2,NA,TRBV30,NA,CAWSVIANTGELFF,TGTGCCTGGAGTGTAATCGCGAACACCGGGGAGCTGTTTTTT
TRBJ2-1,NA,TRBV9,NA,CASSSSGLNYNEQFF,TGTGCCAGCAGTTCCAGCGGGCTTAACTACAATGAGCAGTTCTTC
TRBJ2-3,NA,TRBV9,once,CASSVGSFPADTQYF,TGTGCCAGCAGCGTAGGTAGTTTTCCCGCAGATACGCAGTATTTT
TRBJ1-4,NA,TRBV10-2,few,CASSESLGGNEKLFF,TGCGCCAGCAGTGAGTCGTTGGGGGGAAATGAAAAACTGTTTTTT
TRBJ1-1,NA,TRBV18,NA,CASSPGRENTEAFF,TGTGCCAGCTCGCCAGGACGGGAGAACACTGAAGCTTTCTTT
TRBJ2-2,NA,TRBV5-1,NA,CASSLMPVTQNTGELFF,TGCGCCAGCAGCTTAATGCCCGTGACACAGAACACCGGGGAGCTGTTTTTT
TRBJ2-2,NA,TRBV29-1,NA,CSVDGGVHTGELFF,TGCAGCGTAGACGGAGGGGTCCACACCGGGGAGCTGTTTTTT
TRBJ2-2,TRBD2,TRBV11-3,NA,CASSTRTSLGTGELFF,TGTGCCAGCAGCACGCGGACTAGCTTGGGCACCGGGGAGCTGTTTTTT
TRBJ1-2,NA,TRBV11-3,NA,CASTTSTGEGSGYGYTF,TGTGCCAGCACCACCTCCACGGGAGAGGGCTCGGGCTATGGCTACACCTTC
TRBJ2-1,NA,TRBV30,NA,CTGTVHNEQFF,TGTACGGGGACTGTTCACAATGAGCAGTTCTTC
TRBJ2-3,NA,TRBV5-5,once,CASSPGQLGVDTQYF,TGTGCCAGCAGCCCTGGACAGTTGGGGGTGGATACGCAGTATTTT
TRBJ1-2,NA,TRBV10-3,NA,CAISDAVTGNYGYTF,TGTGCCATCAGCGACGCAGTAACAGGGAACTATGGCTACACCTTC
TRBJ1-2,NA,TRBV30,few,CAWSFGLRGYTF,TGTGCCTGGAGTTTCGGGTTGCGGGGCTACACCTTC
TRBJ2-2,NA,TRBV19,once,CASSNQGRTGELFF,TGTGCCAGTAGTAATCAGGGGCGGACCGGGGAGCTGTTTTTT
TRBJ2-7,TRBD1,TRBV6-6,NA,CASTVGQGPYEQYF,TGTGCCAGCACCGTCGGACAGGGACCCTACGAGCAGTACTTC
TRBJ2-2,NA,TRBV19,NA,CASSILGSTGELFF,TGTGCCAGTAGTATCTTGGGGAGCACCGGGGAGCTGTTTTTT
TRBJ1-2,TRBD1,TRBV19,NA,CASLPTRTTGGGGYTF,TGTGCCAGTCTGCCCACCCGAACCACAGGGGGCGGTGGCTACACCTTC
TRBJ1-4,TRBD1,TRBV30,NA,CAWSVRGPEKLFF,TGTGCCTGGAGTGTTAGGGGGCCTGAAAAACTGTTTTTT
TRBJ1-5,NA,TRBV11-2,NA,CASSLTRNQPQHF,TGTGCCAGCAGCTTAACTCGGAATCAGCCCCAGCATTTT